This T cell receptor (beta chain) comes out of a study of identifying expanded T cells in peripheral blood. A note on this clone: One end of the junction is discordant with germline, which a read error may explain.

Assay: immunoSEQ multiplex PCR; the TCRdb copy retains only in-frame clones and omits some. The table shows roughly 61,000 clones, with over 85% occurring only once. Germline V CDR1 and CDR2: GTSNPN, SVGIG (reference sequence). This CDR3 spans 13 amino acids. During the collection period, no donor immune events like infections were recorded. This clonotype originated in a person aged 18 to 75 in good health. Sequencing was done on a sample of blood. The chain carries TRBV30 and TRBJ1-4; D might be TRBD1 (6 bases). The CDR3 is CAGRTAGNEKLFF. CDR3 coding DNA: TGTGCCGGGAGGACAGCTGGAAATGAAAAACTGTTTTTT.